A single sample gave rise to the 17 T cell receptor beta chains below, sequenced in a study. TCRdb processed the 5' RACE reads anew with MiXCR; each CDR3 protein has one entry. The sample holds over 40,000 distinct CDR3 sequences, approximately 22% seen once. Tregs were sorted as CD4+CD25+CD127-/low cells. The sample was Tregs sorted from blood. These receptors originate from a female donor with breast cancer.

This chain uses TRBV20-1 with TRBJ2-5, with TRBD1 matching 7 bases. The CDR3 runs to 15 residues. Per germline, CDR1 DFQATT and CDR2 SNEGSKA (reference sequence). V gave up 1 base and J gave up 7 bases; unmatched junction bases: 12. The CDR3 protein is CSARVGDSDFGTQYF. CDR3 bases: TGCAGTGCTAGAGTGGGGGACAGTGACTTCGGGACCCAGTACTTC.

This clonotype was observed a single time. A much larger clone lies a single base off, so this may be a read error. V usage is TRBV20-1 and J usage is TRBJ1-5; no firm D call. Trimming took off 2 bases at V and 1 base at J, with 18 bases between the two ends. This CDR3 comprises 17 residues. The germline V gene encodes CDR1 DFQATT and CDR2 SNEGSKA (reference sequence). The CDR3 here is CSARNWRSTGSNQPQHF. CDR3 in DNA: TGCAGTGCTAGAAATTGGAGAAGTACGGGGAGCAATCAGCCCCAGCATTTT.

The genes are TRBV5-1 and TRBJ2-3; 9 bases map to TRBD1. The CDR3 totals 17 residues. From germline, CDR1 is SGHRS and CDR2 YFSETQ. Trimming took 1 base from V and 4 from J; bases not matched to a gene: 10. Here the CDR3 DNA reads TGCGCCAGCAGCTTGAAGGAGTGGGGACAGGGTTCAGATACGCAGTATTTT. As protein: CASSLKEWGQGSDTQYF. The full variable domain, completed using reference TRBV5-1 and TRBJ2-3, is KAGVTQTPRYLIKTRGQQVTLSCSPISGHRSVSWYQQTPGQGLQFLFEYFSETQRNKGNFPGRFSGRQFSNSRSEMNVSTLELGDSALYLCASSLKEWGQGSDTQYFGPGTRLTVL.

As regards this clonotype: At one end, the junction sequence differs from germline, possibly due to a read error. The chain carries TRBV12-3 or TRBV12-4 and TRBJ2-5; D gene unclear. This CDR3 contains 14 residues. The CDR3 DNA follows: TGTGCCAGCAGTTTAGTTCTGGTACAAGAGGCCCAGTACTTC. Amino acids: CASSLVLVQEAQYF.

At least ten counts were recorded for this clonotype. The rearrangement uses TRBV28 and TRBJ1-5; 7 bases line up with TRBD1. The CDR3 extends over 15 amino acids. Germline values: CDR1 MDHEN, CDR2 SYDVKM. V was pared by 2 bases and J by 3 bases, with 4 bases of the junction left unmatched. Written as DNA, the CDR3 is TGTGCCAGCAGTTTAACGGGACAGACCAATCAGCCCCAGCATTTT. It specifies CASSLTGQTNQPQHF.

With regard to this clonotype: One base away lies a much larger clone, so this may be a sequencing read error. This sequence joins TRBV4-2 and TRBJ2-5; a weak D match, TRBD2 (6 bases). Per germline, CDR1 LGHNA and CDR2 YNFKEQ. The CDR3 sequence is 14 residues long. The CDR3 region is CTSSPRDSQETQYF. The CDR3 region has the DNA TGTACCAGCAGCCCTCGGGACTCCCAAGAGACCCAGTACTTC.

There are many counts of this clonotype. The V call is TRBV4-2, the J call TRBJ1-1; D is ambiguous. Trimming took off 0 bases at V and 1 base at J, with 9 bases between the two ends. CDR3 size: 15 residues. Per germline, CDR1 LGHNA and CDR2 YNFKEQ. The CDR3 DNA reads TGTGCCAGCAGCCAAGAATCGCGGCAGAACACTGAAGCTTTCTTT. It codes for CASSQESRQNTEAFF.

The CDR3 reads CASSVEGGSFGNEQFF. The CDR3 DNA is TGTGCCAGCAGTGTGGAGGGGGGCTCGTTCGGCAATGAGCAGTTCTTC. The chain is built from TRBV6-1 and TRBJ2-1; D is perhaps TRBD1 or TRBD2 (6 bases each). Trimming took off 4 bases at V and 6 bases at J, with 19 bases between the two ends. The CDR3 is 16 amino acids. The germline V gene encodes CDR1 MNHNS and CDR2 SASEGT.

V usage is TRBV18 and J usage is TRBJ2-3; 7 nucleotides line up with TRBD1. Trimming took 5 bases from V and 4 from J; bases not matched to a gene: 9. Germline assignment: CDR1 KGHSH and CDR2 LQKENI. This CDR3 comprises 15 residues. The CDR3 DNA reads as TGTGCCAGCTCAAGTCAAACAGGGGCCCCAGATACGCAGTATTTT. Protein sequence: CASSSQTGAPDTQYF.

Worth noting for this clonotype: A junction boundary mismatches the germline segment, possibly from a read error. The chain combines TRBV9 with TRBJ1-1, with D unresolved. CDR1 SGDLS and CDR2 YYNGEE come from the germline V gene. This CDR3 spans 16 amino acids. CDR3 nucleotide sequence: TGTGCCAGCAGCGTAGGGGAGGTCCCTCCCAACACTGTAGCTTTCTTT. It yields the protein CASSVGEVPPNTVAFF.

This clonotype was seen more than once but under ten times. This chain links TRBV5-1 with TRBJ2-3; D gene ambiguous. V lost 0 bases and J 1 base, leaving 12 bases between the germline ends. Germline CDR1 SGHRS, CDR2 YFSETQ. The CDR3 has 16 amino acids. Here the CDR3 reads CASSLENSGGTDTQYF. The DNA of the CDR3 is TGCGCCAGCAGCTTGGAAAACTCGGGCGGCACAGATACGCAGTATTTT. Complete variable domain (other parts from reference TRBV5-1 and TRBJ2-3): KAGVTQTPRYLIKTRGQQVTLSCSPISGHRSVSWYQQTPGQGLQFLFEYFSETQRNKGNFPGRFSGRQFSNSRSEMNVSTLELGDSALYLCASSLENSGGTDTQYFGPGTRLTVL.

Ten or more counts support this clonotype. The chain couples TRBV29-1 to TRBJ2-1; TRBD2 might be the D (6 bases). Germline-derived CDR1 and CDR2 are SQVTM and ANQGSEA. Trimming left V 4 bases short and J 0 bases short, with 13 bases between. The CDR3 totals 15 residues. CDR3 region: CSVAGRERSYNEQFF. CDR3 in DNA: TGCAGCGTTGCTGGGCGGGAACGCTCCTACAATGAGCAGTTCTTC.

The CDR3 DNA reads as TGTGCCTGGAGGGACAGCTCATACGAGCAGTACTTC. Its protein product is CAWRDSSYEQYF. The V gene is TRBV30, the J gene TRBJ2-7; D possibly corresponds to TRBD1 (6 bases). The CDR3 sequence is 12 residues long. Germline CDR1 and CDR2: GTSNPN and SVGIG (reference sequence). V was shortened by 3 bases and J by 4 bases, with 10 bases between the two germline ends.

This clonotype was found many times. The chain links TRBV28 to TRBJ2-1, with 15 bases lining up with TRBD2. Germline lookup yields CDR1 MDHEN and CDR2 SYDVKM. This CDR3 contains 19 residues. Losses at the gene ends were 7 bases for V and 8 bases for J; bases not matched to a gene: 18. The CDR3 loop reads CASIQAGLAGGGPRYEQFF. The CDR3 DNA sequence: TGTGCCAGCATCCAAGCGGGACTAGCGGGAGGTGGACCGAGGTATGAGCAGTTCTTC. The full variable domain, completed using reference TRBV28 and TRBJ2-1, is DVKVTQSSRYLVKRTGEKVFLECVQDMDHENMFWYRQDPGLGLRLIYFSYDVKMKEKGDIPEGYSVSREKKERFSLILESASTNQTSMYLCASIQAGLAGGGPRYEQFFGPGTRLTVL.

Remarks on this clonotype: At one boundary the junction diverges from the germline segment, which might be a read error. The V gene is TRBV5-1, the J gene TRBJ2-1, with unresolved D. CDR3 length: 14 amino acids. Germline CDR1 and CDR2: SGHRS and YFSETQ. CDR3 coding DNA: TGCACCAGCAGTTTTTCACGGGCCTACAATGAGCAGTTCTTC. This gives the protein CTSSFSRAYNEQFF.

The rearrangement uses TRBV9 and TRBJ2-1; 8 nucleotides line up with TRBD2. CDR3 length: 15 amino acids. V shed 4 bases and J 0 bases; nucleotides not matched to a gene: 3. Germline lookup yields CDR1 SGDLS and CDR2 YYNGEE. The CDR3 is CASSISGSSYNEQFF. The CDR3 DNA sequence: TGTGCCAGCAGCATCAGCGGGAGCTCCTACAATGAGCAGTTCTTC.

This clonotype showed up many times. CDR3 loop: CASSHWTSGRAEQFF. As DNA, the CDR3 is TGCGCCAGCAGCCATTGGACTAGCGGGAGGGCCGAGCAGTTCTTC. V usage is TRBV4-1 and J usage is TRBJ2-1; 15 bases agree with TRBD2. Trimming removed 3 bases from V and 10 bases from J; junction bases left unmatched: 4. The CDR3 totals 15 residues. Germline V gene sequence: CDR1 MGHRA, CDR2 YSYEKL.